This T cell receptor (beta chain) was captured by sequencing in a study of T cell responses to AZD1222 COVID-19 vaccine. Assay: immunoSEQ multiplex PCR; the TCRdb copy retains only in-frame clones and omits some. The sample records about 94,000 clones, 85% being singletons. Notes on this clone: The antigen remains undetermined.

Notes on the study in general: Clonal diversity may have been underestimated in mostly white British donors. Breadth and depth of Spike-specific TCRs rose after two AZD1222 doses.

Between the trimmed V and J ends, which lost 5 bases and 5 bases, there was a span of 19 bases. The V gene's germline CDR1 is PRHDT and CDR2 FYEKMQ (reference sequence). The CDR3 contains 15 residues. This chain links TRBV13 with TRBJ2-7, with D possibly TRBD1 on 5 matching bases. The starting material was peripheral blood, obtained 28 days after the second AZD1222 dose. The receptor was isolated from an adult who received the AZD1222 COVID-19 vaccine. The CDR3 DNA sequence: TGTGCCAGCAGCGTGGGGTCGATGGGGCTGAACGAGCAGTACTTC. Protein sequence: CASSVGSMGLNEQYF.